Presented here are 9 T cell receptor beta chains from one specimen sequenced in a study of blood T cells in healthy people across ages. Combining a sample-barcoded 5' primer with a J-beta primer mix, a second PCR ran for about 6 to 11 cycles. TCRdb recomputed calls from the 5' RACE reads with MiXCR, one row per CDR3 protein. The sample has about 720,000 distinct CDR3 sequences, about a fifth seen once. The specimen sequenced was blood. The receptor source for this set is a man in his 70s in good health.

This clonotype was seen more than once but under ten times. A read error is possible here, since a much larger clone lies one base away. The chain couples TRBV7-9 to TRBJ2-1; 8 nucleotides line up with TRBD2. V lost 7 bases and J lost 8; bases outside the gene matches: 16. The CDR3 sequence is 16 residues long. Germline assignment: CDR1 SEHNR and CDR2 FQNEAQ (reference sequence). This CDR3 reads CASTSPQASGSDEQFF. As DNA, the CDR3 is TGTGCCAGCACCTCACCCCAGGCTAGCGGGTCGGATGAGCAGTTCTTC.

The chain is built from TRBV7-9 and TRBJ1-5; D might be TRBD1 (5 bases). CDR1 and CDR2 from the germline V gene are SEHNR and FQNEAQ (reference sequence). The CDR3 extends over 16 amino acids. Deletions cut 4 bases from V and 3 bases from J, with 16 bases between. The chain's CDR3 is CASSSRGGPDNQPQHF. CDR3 bases: TGTGCCAGCAGCTCAAGGGGTGGTCCCGACAATCAGCCCCAGCATTTT. Together with reference TRBV7-9 and TRBJ1-5, the CDR3 gives the full variable domain: DTGVSQNPRHKITKRGQNVTFRCDPISEHNRLYWYRQTLGQGPEFLTYFQNEAQLEKSRLLSDRFSAERPKGSFSTLEIQRTEQGDSAMYLCASSSRGGPDNQPQHFGDGTRLSIL.

The rearrangement links TRBV12-3 or TRBV12-4 to TRBJ2-6; D is ambiguous. The CDR3 has 16 residues. Deletions cut 3 bases from V and 2 bases from J, with 11 bases between. For the CDR3, the DNA is TGTGCCAGCAGTTTTGGCAGAAGTACTGGGGCCAACGTCCTGACTTTC. It translates to CASSFGRSTGANVLTF.

The chain combines TRBV2 with TRBJ2-5, with D uncertain. The CDR3 consists of 15 residues. The V and J ends lost 4 bases and 0 bases respectively, with 12 bases between them. Germline V CDR1 and CDR2: SNHLY, FYNNEI. CDR3 sequence reads: CASSVNPLNQETQYF. DNA for the CDR3: TGTGCCAGCAGTGTAAACCCACTCAACCAAGAGACCCAGTACTTC.

About this clonotype: No conserved phenylalanine or tryptophan ends this CDR3, so it is likely a read error. CDR3 DNA: TGCGCCAGCAGCCAGGGAGCATACAATAACTATGGCTACACCTTG. This sequence encodes CASSQGAYNNYGYTL. This chain connects TRBV4-3 to TRBJ1-2; D not certain. Germline V lookup: CDR1 LGHNA, CDR2 YSLEER. The CDR3 sequence is 15 residues long. V lost 3 bases, J lost 1 base, and 12 bases lay in between.

This chain uses TRBV30 with TRBJ1-2; the match to TRBD1 covers 9 bases. The V gene end was trimmed by 4 bases and the J gene end by 4 bases; junction bases not matched to a gene: 10. This CDR3 has 15 residues. Germline V CDR1 and CDR2: GTSNPN, SVGIG (reference sequence). CDR3 in amino acids: CAWKPGQGGLYGYTF. In DNA, the CDR3 is TGTGCCTGGAAACCGGGACAGGGTGGTCTCTATGGCTACACCTTC.

The genes are TRBV12-3 or TRBV12-4 and TRBJ2-3, with TRBD2 matching over 13 bases. There are 16 residues in the CDR3. V lost 4 bases and J lost 4; bases outside the gene matches: 5. The CDR3 DNA reads TGTGCCAGCAGTTCCCGGACTAGCGGGAGCTCAGATACGCAGTATTTT. The encoded protein is CASSSRTSGSSDTQYF.

V is TRBV19 and J is TRBJ2-5; 8 bases line up with TRBD2. J lost 3 bases, V lost 4 bases, and 4 bases had no gene match. This CDR3 comprises 14 residues. Germline values: CDR1 LNHDA, CDR2 SQIVND (reference sequence). DNA for the CDR3: TGTGCCAGTAGTAAAGGACTAGCTGAAGAGACCCAGTACTTC. Amino acids: CASSKGLAEETQYF.

This clonotype was counted a few times. This rearrangement joins TRBV14 to TRBJ2-1; 9 bases match TRBD1. Germline V CDR1 and CDR2: SGHDN, FVKESK. The CDR3 runs to 18 residues. Trimming at V came to 5 bases and at J to 0 bases, leaving 11 bases not matched to a gene. In nucleotides, the CDR3 is TGTGCCAGCAGCAAATGGCAAGGACAGGGGTTCTCCTACAATGAGCAGTTCTTC. It specifies CASSKWQGQGFSYNEQFF.